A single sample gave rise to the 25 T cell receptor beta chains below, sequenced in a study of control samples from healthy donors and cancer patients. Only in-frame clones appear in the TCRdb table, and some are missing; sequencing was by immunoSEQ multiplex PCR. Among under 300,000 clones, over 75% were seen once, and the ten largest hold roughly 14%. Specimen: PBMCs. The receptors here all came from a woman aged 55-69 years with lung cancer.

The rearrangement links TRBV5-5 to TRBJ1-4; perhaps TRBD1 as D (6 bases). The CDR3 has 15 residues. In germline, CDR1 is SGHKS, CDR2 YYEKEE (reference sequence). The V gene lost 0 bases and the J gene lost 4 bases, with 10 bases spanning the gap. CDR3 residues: CASSLVAGDNEKLFF. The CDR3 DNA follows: TGTGCCAGCAGCTTGGTCGCAGGGGATAATGAAAAACTGTTTTTT.

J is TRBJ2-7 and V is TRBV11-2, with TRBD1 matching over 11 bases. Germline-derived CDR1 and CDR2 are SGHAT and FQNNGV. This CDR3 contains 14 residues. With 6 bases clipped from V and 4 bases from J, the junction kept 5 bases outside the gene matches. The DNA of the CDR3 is TGTGCCAGCAGGACCGGGACAGGGGGATACGAGCAGTACTTC. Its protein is CASRTGTGGYEQYF.

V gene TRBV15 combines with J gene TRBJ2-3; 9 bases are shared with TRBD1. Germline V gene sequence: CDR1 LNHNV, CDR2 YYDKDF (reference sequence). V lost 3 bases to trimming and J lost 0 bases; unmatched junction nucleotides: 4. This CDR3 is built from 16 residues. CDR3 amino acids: CATSSRDRVSTDTQYF. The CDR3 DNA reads TGTGCCACCAGCAGCCGGGACAGGGTGAGCACAGATACGCAGTATTTT.

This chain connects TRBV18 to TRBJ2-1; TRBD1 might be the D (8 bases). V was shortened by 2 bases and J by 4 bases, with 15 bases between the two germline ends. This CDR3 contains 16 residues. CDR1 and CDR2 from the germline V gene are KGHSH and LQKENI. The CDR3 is CASSPASQGGYNEQFF. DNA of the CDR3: TGTGCCAGCTCACCAGCATCACAGGGGGGGTACAATGAGCAGTTCTTC.

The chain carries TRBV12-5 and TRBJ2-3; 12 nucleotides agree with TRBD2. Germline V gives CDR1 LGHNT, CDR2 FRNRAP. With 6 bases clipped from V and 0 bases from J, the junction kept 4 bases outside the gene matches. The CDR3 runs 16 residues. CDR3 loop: CASGLGLAGSTDTQYF. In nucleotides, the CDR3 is TGTGCTAGTGGCCTCGGACTAGCGGGAAGCACAGATACGCAGTATTTT.

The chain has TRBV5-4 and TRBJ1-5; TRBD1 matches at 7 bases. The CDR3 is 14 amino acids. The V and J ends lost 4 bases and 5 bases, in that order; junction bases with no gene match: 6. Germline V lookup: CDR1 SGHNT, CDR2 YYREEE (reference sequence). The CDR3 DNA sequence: TGTGCCAGCAGCCGCCAGGGGGACGATCAGCCCCAGCATTTT. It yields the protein CASSRQGDDQPQHF.

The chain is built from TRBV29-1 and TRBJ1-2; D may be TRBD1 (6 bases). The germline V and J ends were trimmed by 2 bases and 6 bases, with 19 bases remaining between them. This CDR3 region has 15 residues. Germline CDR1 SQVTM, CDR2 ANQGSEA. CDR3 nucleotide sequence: TGCAGCGTTGAAAGAACAGGGAGCGGTCTGAATGGCTACACCTTC. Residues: CSVERTGSGLNGYTF. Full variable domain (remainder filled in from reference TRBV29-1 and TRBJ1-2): SAVISQKPSRDICQRGTSLTIQCQVDSQVTMMFWYRQQPGQSLTLIATANQGSEATYESGFVIDKFPISRPNLTFSTLTVSNMSPEDSSIYLCSVERTGSGLNGYTFGSGTRLTVV.

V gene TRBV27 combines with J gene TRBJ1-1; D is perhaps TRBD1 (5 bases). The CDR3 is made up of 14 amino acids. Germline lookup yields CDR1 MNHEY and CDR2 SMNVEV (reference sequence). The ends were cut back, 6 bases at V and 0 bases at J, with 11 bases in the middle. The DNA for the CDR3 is TGTGCCAGCAGGCAGTGGGGACTGAACACTGAAGCTTTCTTT. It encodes CASRQWGLNTEAFF.

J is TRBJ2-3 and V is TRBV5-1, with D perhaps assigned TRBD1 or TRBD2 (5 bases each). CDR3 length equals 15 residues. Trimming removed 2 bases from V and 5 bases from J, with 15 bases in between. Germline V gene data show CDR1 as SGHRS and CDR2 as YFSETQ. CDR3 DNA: TGCGCCAGCAGCTTCCTACCAACGGGGCAAGATACGCAGTATTTT. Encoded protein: CASSFLPTGQDTQYF.

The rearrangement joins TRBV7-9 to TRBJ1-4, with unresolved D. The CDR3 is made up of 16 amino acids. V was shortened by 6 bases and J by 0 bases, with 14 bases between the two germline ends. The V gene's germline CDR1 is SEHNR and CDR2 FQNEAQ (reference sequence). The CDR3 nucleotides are TGTGCCAGCAGGACCCAGGTTGGGCCAACTAATGAAAAACTGTTTTTT. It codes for CASRTQVGPTNEKLFF. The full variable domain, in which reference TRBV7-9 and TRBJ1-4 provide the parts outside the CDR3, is DTGVSQNPRHKITKRGQNVTFRCDPISEHNRLYWYRQTLGQGPEFLTYFQNEAQLEKSRLLSDRFSAERPKGSFSTLEIQRTEQGDSAMYLCASRTQVGPTNEKLFFGSGTQLSVL.

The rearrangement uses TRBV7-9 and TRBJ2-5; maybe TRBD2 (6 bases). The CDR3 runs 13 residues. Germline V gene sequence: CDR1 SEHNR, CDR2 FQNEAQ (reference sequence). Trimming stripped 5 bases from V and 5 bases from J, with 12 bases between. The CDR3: CASSPGLAETQYF. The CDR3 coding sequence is TGTGCCAGCAGCCCGGGCCTAGCGGAGACCCAGTACTTC.

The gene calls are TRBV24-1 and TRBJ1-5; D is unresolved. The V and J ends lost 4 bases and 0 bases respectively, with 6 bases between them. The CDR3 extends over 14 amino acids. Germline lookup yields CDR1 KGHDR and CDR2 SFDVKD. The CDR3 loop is CATSDSDSNQPQHF. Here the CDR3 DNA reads TGTGCCACCAGTGACTCCGATAGCAATCAGCCCCAGCATTTT.

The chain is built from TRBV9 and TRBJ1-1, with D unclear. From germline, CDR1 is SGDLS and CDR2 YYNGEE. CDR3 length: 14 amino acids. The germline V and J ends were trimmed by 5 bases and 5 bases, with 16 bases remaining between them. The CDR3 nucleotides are TGTGCCAGCAGTCGCACGGAGGGCAGGACTGAAGCTTTCTTT. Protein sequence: CASSRTEGRTEAFF.

CDR3 nucleotide sequence: TGTGCCAGCAGCGGGGGGGGTAATTCACCCCTCCACTTT. Its translation: CASSGGGNSPLHF. The chain uses TRBV5-4 and TRBJ1-6; tentatively, D is TRBD1 (5 bases). The CDR3 has 13 amino acids. The germline V and J ends were trimmed by 4 bases and 6 bases, with 8 bases remaining between them. The germline V gene has CDR1 SGHNT and CDR2 YYREEE (reference sequence).

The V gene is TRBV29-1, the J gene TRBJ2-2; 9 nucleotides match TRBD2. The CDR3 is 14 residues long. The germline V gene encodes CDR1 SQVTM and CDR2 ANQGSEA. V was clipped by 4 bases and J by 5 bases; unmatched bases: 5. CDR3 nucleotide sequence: TGCAGCGTTGCGATAGCGGGGGCGACCGGGGAGCTGTTTTTT. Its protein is CSVAIAGATGELFF.

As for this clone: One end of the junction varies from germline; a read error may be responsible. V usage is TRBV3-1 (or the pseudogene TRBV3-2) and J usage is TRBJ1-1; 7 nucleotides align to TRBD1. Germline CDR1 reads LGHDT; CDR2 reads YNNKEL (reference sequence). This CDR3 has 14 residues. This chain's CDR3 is CASSLGQLTSPPLF. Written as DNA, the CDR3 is TGTGCCAGCAGCCTGGGACAGCTTACCTCCCCTCCCCTCTTT.

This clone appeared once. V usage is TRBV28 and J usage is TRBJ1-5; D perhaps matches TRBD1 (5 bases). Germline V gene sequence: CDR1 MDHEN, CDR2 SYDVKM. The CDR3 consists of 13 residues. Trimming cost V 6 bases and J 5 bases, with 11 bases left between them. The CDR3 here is CASRIVGDQPQHF. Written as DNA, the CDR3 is TGTGCCAGCAGGATCGTGGGGGATCAGCCCCAGCATTTT.

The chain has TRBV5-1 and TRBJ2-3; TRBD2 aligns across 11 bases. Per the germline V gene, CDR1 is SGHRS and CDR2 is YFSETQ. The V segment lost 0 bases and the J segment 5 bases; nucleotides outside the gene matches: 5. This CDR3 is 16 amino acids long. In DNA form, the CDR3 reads TGCGCCAGCAGCTTGGGTACTAGCGGGGGAGTAGATACGCAGTATTTT. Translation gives CASSLGTSGGVDTQYF.

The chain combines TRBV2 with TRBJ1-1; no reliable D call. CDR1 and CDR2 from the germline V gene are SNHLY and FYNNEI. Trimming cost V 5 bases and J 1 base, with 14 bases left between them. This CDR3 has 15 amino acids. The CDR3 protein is CASSQDKGGNTEAFF. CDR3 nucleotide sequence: TGTGCCAGCAGTCAAGACAAGGGCGGGAACACTGAAGCTTTCTTT.

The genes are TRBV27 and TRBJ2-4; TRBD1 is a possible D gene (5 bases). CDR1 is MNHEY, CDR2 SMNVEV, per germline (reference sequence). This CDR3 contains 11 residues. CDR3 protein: CATQGGNIQYF. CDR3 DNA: TGTGCTACTCAGGGCGGAAACATTCAGTACTTC.

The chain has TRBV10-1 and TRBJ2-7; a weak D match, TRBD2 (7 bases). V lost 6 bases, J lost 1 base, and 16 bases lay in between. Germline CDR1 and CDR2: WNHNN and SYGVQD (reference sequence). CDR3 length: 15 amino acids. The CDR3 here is CASSPEGGLSYEQYF. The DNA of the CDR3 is TGCGCCAGCAGCCCCGAGGGGGGACTATCCTACGAGCAGTACTTC.

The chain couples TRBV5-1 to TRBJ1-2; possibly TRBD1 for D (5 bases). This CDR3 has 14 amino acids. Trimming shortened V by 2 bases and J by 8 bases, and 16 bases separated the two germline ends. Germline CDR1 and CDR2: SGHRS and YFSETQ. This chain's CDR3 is CASSFELGAGGYTF. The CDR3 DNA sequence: TGCGCCAGCAGCTTTGAGCTAGGGGCTGGGGGCTACACCTTC.

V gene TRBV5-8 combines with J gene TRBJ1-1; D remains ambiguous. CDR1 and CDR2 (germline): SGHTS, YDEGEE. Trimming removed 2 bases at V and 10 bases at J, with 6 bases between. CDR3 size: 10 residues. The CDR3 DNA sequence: TGTGCCAGCAGCTTCCGCGGAGCTTTCTTT. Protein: CASSFRGAFF.

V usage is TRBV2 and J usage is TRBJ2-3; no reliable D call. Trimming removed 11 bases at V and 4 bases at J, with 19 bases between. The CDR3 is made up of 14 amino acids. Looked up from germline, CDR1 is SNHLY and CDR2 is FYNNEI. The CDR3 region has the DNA TGTGCCGACCGGCTGGGGATTGGGGCAGATACGCAGTATTTT. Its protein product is CADRLGIGADTQYF.

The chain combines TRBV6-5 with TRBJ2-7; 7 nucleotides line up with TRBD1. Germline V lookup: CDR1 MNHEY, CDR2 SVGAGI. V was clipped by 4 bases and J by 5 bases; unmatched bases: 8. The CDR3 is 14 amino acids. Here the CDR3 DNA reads TGTGCCAGCAGTTCCCCAACAGGGGCTAACGAGCAGTACTTC. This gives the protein CASSSPTGANEQYF.